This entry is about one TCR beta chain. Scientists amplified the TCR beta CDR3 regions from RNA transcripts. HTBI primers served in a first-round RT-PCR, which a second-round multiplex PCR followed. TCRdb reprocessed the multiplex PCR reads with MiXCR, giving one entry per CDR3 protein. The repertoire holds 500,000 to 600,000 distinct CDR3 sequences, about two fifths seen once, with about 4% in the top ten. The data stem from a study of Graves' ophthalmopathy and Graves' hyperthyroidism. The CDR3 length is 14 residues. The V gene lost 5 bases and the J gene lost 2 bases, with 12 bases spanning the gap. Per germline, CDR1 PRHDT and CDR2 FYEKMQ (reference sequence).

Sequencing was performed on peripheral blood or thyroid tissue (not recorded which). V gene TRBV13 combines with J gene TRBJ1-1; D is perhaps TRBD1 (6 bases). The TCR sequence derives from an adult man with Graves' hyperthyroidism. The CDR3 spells CASSRGGRNTEAFF. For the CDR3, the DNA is TGTGCCAGCAGCCGTGGGGGGCGAAACACTGAAGCTTTCTTT.